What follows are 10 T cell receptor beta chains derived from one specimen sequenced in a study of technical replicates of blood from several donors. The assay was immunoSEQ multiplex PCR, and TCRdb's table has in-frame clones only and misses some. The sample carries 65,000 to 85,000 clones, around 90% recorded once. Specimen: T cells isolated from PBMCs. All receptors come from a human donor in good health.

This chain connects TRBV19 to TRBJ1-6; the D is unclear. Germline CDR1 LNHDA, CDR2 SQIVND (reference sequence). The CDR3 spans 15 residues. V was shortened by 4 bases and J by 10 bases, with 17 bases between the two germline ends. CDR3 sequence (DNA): TGTGCCAGTAGTAGCCGGGAGTTGGCGGAATCACCCCTCCACTTT. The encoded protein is CASSSRELAESPLHF.

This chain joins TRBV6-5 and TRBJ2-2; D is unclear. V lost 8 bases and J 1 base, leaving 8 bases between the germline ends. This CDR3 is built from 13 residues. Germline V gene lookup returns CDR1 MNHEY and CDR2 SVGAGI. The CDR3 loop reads CASLRGNTGELFF. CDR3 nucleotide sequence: TGTGCCAGCCTGAGAGGGAACACCGGGGAGCTGTTTTTT.

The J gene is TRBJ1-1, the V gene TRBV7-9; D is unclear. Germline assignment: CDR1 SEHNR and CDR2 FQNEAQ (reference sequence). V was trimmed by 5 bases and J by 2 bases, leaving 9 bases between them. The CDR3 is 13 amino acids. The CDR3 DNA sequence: TGTGCCAGCAGCCCCGACTTAAACACTGAAGCTTTCTTT. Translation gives CASSPDLNTEAFF. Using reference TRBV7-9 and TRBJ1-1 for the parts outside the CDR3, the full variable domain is DTGVSQNPRHKITKRGQNVTFRCDPISEHNRLYWYRQTLGQGPEFLTYFQNEAQLEKSRLLSDRFSAERPKGSFSTLEIQRTEQGDSAMYLCASSPDLNTEAFFGQGTRLTVV.

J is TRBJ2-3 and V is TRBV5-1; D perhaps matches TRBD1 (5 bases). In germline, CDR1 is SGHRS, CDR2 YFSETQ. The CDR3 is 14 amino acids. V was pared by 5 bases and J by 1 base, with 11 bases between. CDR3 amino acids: CASSPDMGTDTQYF. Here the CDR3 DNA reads TGCGCCAGCAGTCCGGACATGGGCACAGATACGCAGTATTTT.

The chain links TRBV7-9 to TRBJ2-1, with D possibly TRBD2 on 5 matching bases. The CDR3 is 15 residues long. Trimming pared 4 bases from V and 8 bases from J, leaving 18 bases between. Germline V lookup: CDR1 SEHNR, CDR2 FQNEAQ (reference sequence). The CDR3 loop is CASSSRRVGLDEQFF. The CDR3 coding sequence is TGTGCCAGCAGCTCACGGCGGGTAGGGTTGGATGAGCAGTTCTTC.

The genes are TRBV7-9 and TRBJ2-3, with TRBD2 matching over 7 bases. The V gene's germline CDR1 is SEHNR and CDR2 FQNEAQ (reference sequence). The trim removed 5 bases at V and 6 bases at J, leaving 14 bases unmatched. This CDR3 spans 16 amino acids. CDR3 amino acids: CASSDKLGGGSDTQYF. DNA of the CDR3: TGTGCCAGCAGCGATAAATTGGGGGGGGGAAGCGATACGCAGTATTTT.

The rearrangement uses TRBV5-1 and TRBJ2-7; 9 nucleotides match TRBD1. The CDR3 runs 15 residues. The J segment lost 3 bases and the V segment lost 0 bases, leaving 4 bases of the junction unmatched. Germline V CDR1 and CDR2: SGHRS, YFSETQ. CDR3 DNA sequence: TGCGCCAGCAGCTTGGCCTTGGGACAGGGCTACGAGCAGTACTTC. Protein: CASSLALGQGYEQYF.

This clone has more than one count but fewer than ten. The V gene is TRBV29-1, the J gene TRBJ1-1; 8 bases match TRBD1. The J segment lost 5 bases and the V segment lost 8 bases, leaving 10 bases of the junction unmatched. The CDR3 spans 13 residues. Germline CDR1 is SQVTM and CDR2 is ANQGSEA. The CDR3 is CSLRTGTLTEAFF. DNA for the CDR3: TGCAGCCTGCGGACAGGGACATTAACTGAAGCTTTCTTT.

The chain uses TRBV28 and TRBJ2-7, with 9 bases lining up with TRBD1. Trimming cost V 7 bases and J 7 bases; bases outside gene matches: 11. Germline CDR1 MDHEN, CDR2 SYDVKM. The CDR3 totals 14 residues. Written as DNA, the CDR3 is TGTGCCAGCATCGGAGGACAGGGGTGGTGGGAGCAGTACTTC. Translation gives CASIGGQGWWEQYF. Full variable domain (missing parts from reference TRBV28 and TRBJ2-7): DVKVTQSSRYLVKRTGEKVFLECVQDMDHENMFWYRQDPGLGLRLIYFSYDVKMKEKGDIPEGYSVSREKKERFSLILESASTNQTSMYLCASIGGQGWWEQYFGPGTRLTVT.

The CDR3 coding sequence is TGCACCAGCAGCCAAGATCCTAGCGGGGGGGTTCGAGAGACCCAGTACTTC. Translated: CTSSQDPSGGVRETQYF. The chain couples TRBV1 to TRBJ2-5; the DNA was not compared with TRBD2, the D call given in the table. TRBV1 is reported as a pseudogene. The CDR3 contains 17 residues.